This T cell receptor (beta chain) derives from a study of blood T cell repertoires in COVID-19. Study at large: The United States, Italy and Spain were the sources of the acute and convalescent COVID-19 samples. T cells, B-cell-depleted T cells, or PBMCs provided the cDNA or gDNA that served as material.

The germline V gene has CDR1 SGHNT and CDR2 YENEEA. CDR3 length equals 16 residues. Original processing notes: How many nucleated cells were present was estimated from reference gene primer amplification. Clones were read by immunoSEQ multiplex PCR, and TCRdb kept only the in-frame ones, dropping some. Clone size and the V and J calls come from that table; the DNA yielded D and trimming. This repertoire shows about 250,000 clones, roughly nine tenths found once; its top ten account for roughly 3%. This receptor was obtained from a man younger than 35 with active or convalescent COVID-19. Sequenced sample: peripheral blood. The rearrangement links TRBV11-3 to TRBJ1-5; no clear D. This CDR3 is CVLWLGFDNSNQPQHF. The CDR3 region has the DNA TGTGTTTTGTGGTTAGGCTTCGACAATAGCAATCAGCCCCAGCATTTT.